These 5 T cell receptor beta chains were all obtained from the same sample, sequenced in a study of blood T cell repertoires in COVID-19. Using immunoSEQ multiplex PCR, the repertoire was profiled, and TCRdb retains in-frame clones only, with some absent. The sample carries about 100,000 clones, 70% to 90% recorded once. The sample comprised peripheral blood. The source is a human donor with COVID-19, enrolled during active disease. The donor label of this sample is uncertain.

The V gene is TRBV2, the J gene TRBJ2-1, with D unclear. Per the germline V gene, CDR1 is SNHLY and CDR2 is FYNNEI. The CDR3 runs 11 residues. V dropped 6 bases and J dropped 9 bases, with 9 bases sitting between them. Here the CDR3 reads CASSFSGEQFF. CDR3 DNA: TGTGCCAGCAGCTTCTCCGGTGAGCAGTTCTTC.

The chain uses TRBV29-1 and TRBJ2-7, with 7 nucleotides matching TRBD1. CDR3 length: 13 amino acids. V shed 6 bases, J shed 3 bases, and the junction held 8 bases outside the gene matches. CDR1 and CDR2 (germline): SQVTM, ANQGSEA. The CDR3 spells CSVPGTDNYEQYF. CDR3 nucleotides: TGCAGCGTGCCCGGGACAGATAACTACGAGCAGTACTTC.

V usage is TRBV6-5 and J usage is TRBJ1-2, with 7 bases aligning to TRBD1. The J segment lost 7 bases and the V segment lost 5 bases, leaving 7 bases of the junction unmatched. This CDR3 region has 13 residues. Germline assignment: CDR1 MNHEY and CDR2 SVGAGI. The CDR3 region is CASSNRGKGGYTF. CDR3 nucleotides: TGTGCCAGCAGTAACAGGGGAAAAGGTGGCTACACCTTC.

The rearrangement links TRBV18 to TRBJ1-1, with 9 bases aligning to TRBD1. Losses at the gene ends were 6 bases for V and 2 bases for J; bases not matched to a gene: 4. Germline CDR1 is KGHSH and CDR2 is LQKENI. This CDR3 has 14 residues. The chain's CDR3 is CASSQTGGNTEAFF. CDR3 DNA sequence: TGTGCCAGCTCTCAAACAGGGGGCAACACTGAAGCTTTCTTT.

This sequence joins TRBV5-6 and TRBJ1-2, with 7 nucleotides matching TRBD1. CDR1 SGHDT and CDR2 YYEEEE come from the germline V gene. V shed 4 bases, J shed 8 bases, and the junction held 14 bases outside the gene matches. This CDR3 comprises 15 residues. CDR3 in DNA: TGTGCCAGCAGCGCAAGGACAGGCGATACTTTGGGCTACACCTTC. As protein: CASSARTGDTLGYTF.